The text below deals with one T cell receptor beta chain. The antigen remains unidentified. The CDR3 extends over 20 amino acids. The ends lost 4 bases at V and 5 bases at J; junction bases unmatched: 16. CDR1 and CDR2 from the germline V gene are SGHVS and FNYEAQ. The data derive from a study of post-analysis software for immune sequencing data. Study conclusions and caveats: Patients had higher frequencies than controls of about five TRBV segments, including TRBV5-6, TRBV5-1 and TRBV20-1. A significant reduction in normalized Chao1 diversity was observed in multiple sclerosis patients versus controls.

Unique molecular identifiers tagged the TCR beta cDNA libraries. From around 0.96 to 9.9 million T cells, roughly 0.5 million cDNA molecules were obtained. TCRdb recomputed calls from the PCR reads with MiXCR, one row per CDR3 protein. The table lists around 700,000 distinct CDR3 sequences, around 60% of them singletons. The rearrangement uses TRBV7-6 and TRBJ2-5; 16 bases agree with TRBD2. What was sequenced was blood. The origin of this receptor is a girl aged 2-10 years with multiple sclerosis. This chain's CDR3 is CASSSSPGLAGGRPTETQYF. Written as DNA, the CDR3 is TGTGCCAGCAGCTCAAGCCCGGGACTAGCGGGGGGGCGACCGACGGAGACCCAGTACTTC.